The following is a T cell receptor (beta chain) sequence with its context. This clone turned up a few times. No cognate antigen has been identified for it. Per-base qualities were not stored, and no clone one base away is much larger. Its CDR3 holds 19 amino acids, cysteine through phenylalanine. Only the CDR3 portion is preserved as DNA: 57 bases, with reading frame beginning at the first base. The germline V gene supplies CDR1 MGHRA and CDR2 YSYEKL. Compared with germline, V lacks 3 bases and J lacks 4 bases; bases without a gene match: 8. The data derive from a study of CD8+ T cells in alopecia areata (dated by TCRdb to 2016 to 2019). Study-wide context: The treated patients, all with moderate-to-severe alopecia areata, were enrolled in an open-label pilot trial of oral tofacitinib given at 5 to 10 mg twice daily. In humans, TCRbeta sequencing was performed on scalp tissue and on sorted CD4+ and CD8+ peripheral blood T cells from healthy controls and from patients with patchy or totalis/universalis alopecia areata. In both human patients and the C3H/HeJ mouse model, the study applied high-throughput TCRbeta sequencing to look at T cell clonal expansion in alopecia areata. RNA came from the PAXgene miRNA kit for fixed scalp, the miRNeasy kit for PBMCs, and the RNeasy kit for mouse skin. Scalp clonality was compared across normal scalp (n=4), patchy alopecia areata scalp (n=8), and alopecia totalis/universalis scalp (n=8). For the treated patients, the SALT score, which quantifies what percentage of scalp surface area is affected, served as the measure of disease severity. TCRbeta CDR3 regions were amplified by immunoSEQ multiplex PCR with 35 Vbeta forward and 13 Jbeta reverse primers. Patients received tofacitinib for 6 to 18 months and were then followed off drug for 6 months to check for delayed response and recurrence. Biopsies were taken from tofacitinib-treated patients at baseline and again at 4 and 24 weeks into treatment, and several of those patients also had a later scalp biopsy.

The time point label here, explained by the study, means: four to five weeks on oral tofacitinib. The treatment or condition label, as the study defines it: oral pan-JAK inhibitor, 5-10 mg twice daily. Lesional scalp punch biopsies and peripheral blood were obtained from alopecia areata patients. After PBMCs were isolated by density centrifugation and stained for CD3, CD4 and CD8, a FACSAria was used to sort CD4+ and CD8+ T cells. Receptor amplification or capture employed the immunoSEQ multiplex PCR assay. RNA was extracted from all samples and reverse transcribed into cDNA, which served as template for TCR sequencing. SuperScript III was used for first-strand cDNA synthesis, primed with a 2:1 mix of oligo-dT and random hexamers. A synthetic immune receptor repertoire was used to measure amplification bias, and any remaining bias was corrected computationally. Concerning the study's data processing: Raw reads were preprocessed to remove errors, and CDR3 was defined by IMGT conventions from the conserved cysteine to phenylalanine. Clonality was calculated as 1 minus Shannon entropy normalized by log2 of the number of productive unique TCRs. Scalp TCRbeta sequences were cross-referenced with sorted blood CD4 and CD8 repertoires so that the CD4 or CD8 identity of scalp clones could be inferred. TCRdb's version of the immuneACCESS table is confined to in-frame rearrangements and falls short of the full clone set. An unresolved V gene accounts for under half of the shortfall where checked; the remainder is of unknown origin. From that table come the V and J calls and clone size; the DNA was used to work out D and trimming. The sample contains around 200,000 clones, approximately 56% of them found a single time. Clones ranked in the top ten supply approximately 0.7% of the sample.

Results and caveats for the whole study, not just this receptor: Many expanded lesional clones persisted in scalp and blood during tofacitinib treatment, which may partly explain relapse after stopping treatment. With tofacitinib, both scalp clonality and the number of expanded CD8+ clones among the top 100 scalp clones went down significantly. Lesional scalp, especially in alopecia totalis/universalis, showed higher clonality and more expanded CD8+ clones than normal scalp, suggesting antigenic drive. Shared TCR sequences between patients were less evident than in mice, which may be partly attributable to HLA diversity in the patient population. The treated cohort was small, with a single nonresponder, so links between baseline CD8+ expansion and response need larger studies. Scalp TCR repertoire analysis is complicated because resident alphabeta T cells in normal human skin are also sequenced, whereas mouse skin is dominated by gammadelta T cells.

Recombination connected TRBV4-1 to TRBJ2-6; 14 bases in the middle match TRBD2. The input for sequencing was CD4+ T cells sorted from blood, taken at week 4, from a patient treated with tofacitinib. The receptor was derived from a human donor with alopecia areata. In nucleotides, the sequence is TGCGCCAGCAGCCACGCGGGACTAGCGGGAGTGGTAGGGGCCAACGTCCTGACTTTC. It codes for CASSHAGLAGVVGANVLTF.